This T cell receptor (beta chain) appears in the sequencing data of a study of vaccination effects on CD4 cells after COVID-19. Looking at the study overall: Samples collected post-vaccine were obtained a median of 72 days after the second dose. Study-wide results and limits: Clones induced by infection and by vaccine showed marked clonal contraction late after vaccination.

The method was immunoSEQ multiplex PCR; TCRdb's version includes in-frame clones alone and lacks a portion of them. The sample has roughly 43,000 clones, around three quarters seen once. Sequencing followed a ViraFEST assay step that expanded antigen-specific CD4+ T cells with viral peptide pools. Once cultured for under 11 days, the cells underwent separation to obtain CD4+ T cells. Of the BNT162b2 and mRNA-1273 vaccines, participants received two doses of one or the other. Previously uninfected by SARS-CoV-2, the vaccine recipients also showed negative nucleocapsid antibodies. Half the medium was replaced with IL-2 medium on days 3 and 7. Germline lookup yields CDR1 LNHDA and CDR2 SQIVND (reference sequence). The CDR3 is 15 amino acids. Trimming cost V 5 bases and J 0 bases; bases outside gene matches: 6. This clone was seen repeatedly, ten times or more. As yet, its antigen is unknown. Other DNA sequences of this sample code for an identical CDR3.

This TCR derives from a human donor who received a COVID-19 vaccine. This chain links TRBV19 with TRBJ1-1; the match to TRBD1 covers 7 bases. The specimen was CD4+ T cells from PBMCs cultured with HCoV-OC43 spike peptides, collected after COVID-19 vaccination. Described subset: HCoV-OC43 spike overlapping peptide pool stimulation. As DNA, the CDR3 is TGTGCCAGTAGTCCCGCGGACAGGTTGAACACTGAAGCTTTCTTT. Its protein product is CASSPADRLNTEAFF.